The 10 T cell receptor beta chains below come from one sample, sequenced in a study of identical twins. One entry per CDR3 protein, called by TCRdb with MiXCR from the 5' RACE reads. The profile shows about 220,000 distinct CDR3 sequences, roughly 7.5% of them singletons. This same sample was also taken into another study, of yellow fever vaccine responses in identical twins.

Sequencing used memory (CD45RO+) T cells sorted from blood. Receptors originate from a young woman in good health.

In its sample, this clonotype was seen many times. This chain uses TRBV10-3 with TRBJ2-2; 7 nucleotides agree with TRBD1. The V gene's germline CDR1 is ENHRY and CDR2 SYGVKD. Losses at the gene ends were 3 bases for V and 6 bases for J; bases not matched to a gene: 10. The CDR3 is made up of 16 amino acids. The CDR3 nucleotides read TGTGCCATCAGTGAACAGGGGCCCCAGGTTGCCGGGGAGCTGTTTTTT. Protein product: CAISEQGPQVAGELFF.

A few counts support this clonotype. The chain combines TRBV2 with TRBJ2-5; 9 positions match TRBD1. The CDR3 runs 20 residues. The V gene's germline CDR1 is SNHLY and CDR2 FYNNEI. Trimming at V came to 2 bases and at J to 4 bases, leaving 20 bases not matched to a gene. The CDR3 sequence: CASSELGLLGQGPVVETQYF. Here the CDR3 DNA reads TGTGCCAGCAGTGAACTAGGTCTATTAGGACAGGGGCCCGTAGTAGAGACCCAGTACTTC.

The table lists this clonotype with a few counts. The chain employs TRBV20-1 and TRBJ1-5; D is ambiguous. Germline V gene lookup returns CDR1 DFQATT and CDR2 SNEGSKA (reference sequence). This CDR3 spans 12 amino acids. Trimming took 3 bases from V and 2 from J, leaving 5 bases between them. CDR3 nucleotide sequence: TGCAGTGCTAGTCCGGGCAATCAGCCCCAGCATTTT. Its translation: CSASPGNQPQHF.

This clonotype showed up many times. V gene TRBV9 combines with J gene TRBJ1-3; D gene ambiguous. The germline gives CDR1 SGDLS, CDR2 YYNGEE. CDR3 length equals 16 residues. The ends were cut back, 3 bases at V and 0 bases at J, with 13 bases in the middle. The CDR3 nucleotides read TGTGCCAGCAGCGAAGGTGCCGATTACTCTGGAAACACCATATATTTT. It specifies CASSEGADYSGNTIYF.

This clonotype has a count of ten or more. V usage is TRBV10-3 and J usage is TRBJ1-5; D may be TRBD1 (6 bases). V lost 11 bases to trimming and J lost 4 bases, with 15 bases between them. The CDR3 consists of 13 residues. CDR1 and CDR2 from the germline V gene are ENHRY and SYGVKD. In nucleotides, the CDR3 is TGTGCCTCGACTCGGGACATAAATCAGCCCCAGCATTTT. Translating gives CASTRDINQPQHF.

This clonotype has a handful of counts. The V call is TRBV13, the J call TRBJ1-3, with D uncertain. Trimming stripped 0 bases from V and 2 bases from J, with 8 bases between. Germline CDR1 and CDR2: PRHDT and FYEKMQ (reference sequence). The CDR3 contains 15 residues. The CDR3 DNA reads as TGTGCCAGCAGCTTAGGCCCCTGGGCTGGAAACACCATATATTTT. Encoded protein: CASSLGPWAGNTIYF.

The V gene is TRBV5-4, the J gene TRBJ2-3; D is perhaps TRBD1 (6 bases). The V gene's germline CDR1 is SGHNT and CDR2 YYREEE (reference sequence). The CDR3 runs to 14 residues. Trimming took 10 bases from V and 4 from J, leaving 19 bases between them. CDR3 bases: TGTGCCGGTTCCGTACAGGGAGCCTCAGATACGCAGTATTTT. Protein sequence: CAGSVQGASDTQYF.

This sequence joins TRBV5-1 and TRBJ2-2; TRBD2 matches 9 bases. The germline gives CDR1 SGHRS, CDR2 YFSETQ. The CDR3 extends over 16 amino acids. The trim removed 4 bases at V and 7 bases at J, leaving 11 bases unmatched. The CDR3 loop is CASSVSGGPQGGELFF. Written as DNA, the CDR3 is TGCGCCAGCAGCGTAAGCGGGGGGCCCCAAGGCGGGGAGCTGTTTTTT. Filled out from reference TRBV5-1 and TRBJ2-2, the complete variable domain reads KAGVTQTPRYLIKTRGQQVTLSCSPISGHRSVSWYQQTPGQGLQFLFEYFSETQRNKGNFPGRFSGRQFSNSRSEMNVSTLELGDSALYLCASSVSGGPQGGELFFGEGSRLTVL.

The sample holds many counts of this clonotype. The V gene is TRBV7-9, the J gene TRBJ2-7; 12 bases agree with TRBD1. The CDR3 extends over 12 amino acids. Looked up from germline, CDR1 is SEHNR and CDR2 is FQNEAQ (reference sequence). Unmatched junction bases numbered 6, after V lost 11 bases and J lost 7 bases. The CDR3 spells CAGGQGAFEQYF. The CDR3 nucleotides are TGTGCCGGGGGACAGGGGGCTTTTGAGCAGTACTTC.

This clonotype was counted only a few times. The chain links TRBV7-9 to TRBJ2-3; 10 bases align to TRBD1. The CDR3 length is 15 residues. Germline V gene data show CDR1 as SEHNR and CDR2 as FQNEAQ (reference sequence). With V trimmed by 5 bases and J by 3 bases, 5 bases remained unmatched. Here the CDR3 reads CASSAPGQGTDTQYF. The CDR3 bases are TGTGCCAGCAGCGCCCCGGGACAGGGGACAGATACGCAGTATTTT.